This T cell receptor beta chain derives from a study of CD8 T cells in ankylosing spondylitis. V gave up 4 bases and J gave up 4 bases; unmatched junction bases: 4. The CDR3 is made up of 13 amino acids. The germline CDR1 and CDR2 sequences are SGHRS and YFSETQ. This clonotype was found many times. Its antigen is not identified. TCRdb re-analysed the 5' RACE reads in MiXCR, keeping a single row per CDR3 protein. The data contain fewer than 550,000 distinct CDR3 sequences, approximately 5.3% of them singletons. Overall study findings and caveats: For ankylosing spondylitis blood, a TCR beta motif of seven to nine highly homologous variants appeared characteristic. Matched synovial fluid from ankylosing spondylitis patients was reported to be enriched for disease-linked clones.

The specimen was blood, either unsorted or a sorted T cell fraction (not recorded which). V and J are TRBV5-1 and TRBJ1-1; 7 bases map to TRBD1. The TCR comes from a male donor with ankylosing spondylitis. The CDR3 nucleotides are TGCGCCAGCAGCCCCCAGGGGGTCACTGAAGCTTTCTTT. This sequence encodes CASSPQGVTEAFF.